This is a list of T cell receptor beta chains from one sample in a study of shared clonotypes between healthy human individuals. TCRdb's table, derived via immunoSEQ multiplex PCR, lists solely in-frame clones and lacks some. The sample lists 2 million to 2.5 million clones; 90% to 95% were seen once. The sequenced sample consisted of naive CD8+ T cells from PBMCs. Source of these receptors: a man aged 18 to 35 in good health. Some clones in this sample may be carry-over from other donors' samples. Each CDR3 is given with its conserved first and last residue. Fields, in order: J gene, clone size, D gene, V gene, CDR3 protein, CDR3 DNA. The D gene is left open where the match is weak. Expanded clones are given a class, and other clones once, few, many or no size at all.

j_call: TRBJ2-5
clone_size: NA
d_call: NA
v_call: TRBV12-2
cdr3_aa: CASRLAEGARETQYF
cdr3_nt: TGTGCAAGTCGCTTAGCGGAGGGGGCCCGGGAGACCCAGTACTTC

j_call: TRBJ1-1
clone_size: NA
d_call: TRBD1
v_call: TRBV19
cdr3_aa: CASSMGTGGTEAFF
cdr3_nt: TGTGCCAGTAGTATGGGGACAGGGGGGACTGAAGCTTTCTTT

j_call: TRBJ1-4
clone_size: NA
d_call: TRBD1
v_call: TRBV7-9
cdr3_aa: CASSPDRSNEKLFF
cdr3_nt: TGTGCCAGCAGCCCGGACAGGAGTAATGAAAAACTGTTTTTT

j_call: TRBJ2-2
clone_size: NA
d_call: NA
v_call: TRBV7-9
cdr3_aa: CASSLAQGGSNTGELFF
cdr3_nt: TGTGCCAGCAGCTTAGCGCAGGGGGGATCAAACACCGGGGAGCTGTTTTTT

j_call: TRBJ2-5
clone_size: NA
d_call: NA
v_call: TRBV11-2
cdr3_aa: CASSPPGPGDYIRTQYF
cdr3_nt: TGTGCCAGCAGCCCACCCGGGCCGGGAGATTACATTAGGACCCAGTACTTC

j_call: TRBJ2-2
clone_size: NA
d_call: NA
v_call: TRBV29-1
cdr3_aa: CSVAIRGELFF
cdr3_nt: TGCAGCGTTGCCATTCGCGGGGAGCTGTTTTTT

j_call: TRBJ2-3
clone_size: NA
d_call: TRBD1
v_call: TRBV19
cdr3_aa: CASSTTQGADTQYF
cdr3_nt: TGTGCCAGTAGTACCACTCAGGGGGCAGATACGCAGTATTTT

j_call: TRBJ2-5
clone_size: NA
d_call: NA
v_call: TRBV7-9
cdr3_aa: CASRTGLTQETQYF
cdr3_nt: TGTGCCAGCAGGACTGGGTTGACACAAGAGACCCAGTACTTC

j_call: TRBJ2-1
clone_size: once
d_call: NA
v_call: TRBV19
cdr3_aa: CASSTRGRGNEQFF
cdr3_nt: TGTGCCAGTAGTACCAGGGGAAGGGGCAATGAGCAGTTCTTC

j_call: TRBJ1-3
clone_size: NA
d_call: NA
v_call: TRBV4-2
cdr3_aa: CASSQALAGWAGNTIYF
cdr3_nt: TGTGCCAGCAGCCAAGCACTGGCAGGGTGGGCTGGAAACACCATATATTTT

j_call: TRBJ2-3
clone_size: NA
d_call: NA
v_call: TRBV28
cdr3_aa: CASSLRVTDTQYF
cdr3_nt: TGTGCCAGCAGTCTCCGCGTAACAGATACGCAGTATTTT

j_call: TRBJ2-2
clone_size: NA
d_call: NA
v_call: TRBV7-9
cdr3_aa: CASSFNLGTGELFF
cdr3_nt: TGTGCCAGCAGCTTCAACTTGGGTACCGGGGAGCTGTTTTTT

j_call: TRBJ2-5
clone_size: NA
d_call: NA
v_call: TRBV5-4
cdr3_aa: CASSTGDYQETQYF
cdr3_nt: TGTGCCAGCAGCACGGGGGACTACCAAGAGACCCAGTACTTC

j_call: TRBJ2-5
clone_size: NA
d_call: NA
v_call: TRBV29-1
cdr3_aa: CSVVGRRRGQETQYF
cdr3_nt: TGCAGCGTCGTGGGAAGACGGCGGGGCCAAGAGACCCAGTACTTC

j_call: TRBJ1-5
clone_size: NA
d_call: NA
v_call: TRBV11-2
cdr3_aa: CASSLDTFNQPQHF
cdr3_nt: TGTGCCAGCAGCTTAGATACTTTCAATCAGCCCCAGCATTTT

j_call: TRBJ2-5
clone_size: NA
d_call: NA
v_call: TRBV4-1
cdr3_aa: CASSQVHPGAQYF
cdr3_nt: TGCGCCAGCAGCCAAGTCCATCCGGGGGCCCAGTACTTC

j_call: TRBJ2-3
clone_size: NA
d_call: NA
v_call: TRBV27
cdr3_aa: CASSPSGQITDTQYF
cdr3_nt: TGTGCCAGCAGTCCCTCTGGACAGATCACAGATACGCAGTATTTT

j_call: TRBJ1-3
clone_size: few
d_call: NA
v_call: TRBV9
cdr3_aa: CASSEGSGNTIYF
cdr3_nt: TGTGCCAGCAGCGAGGGGTCCGGAAACACCATATATTTT

j_call: TRBJ2-3
clone_size: NA
d_call: NA
v_call: TRBV13
cdr3_aa: CASSLVPEGTDTDTQYF
cdr3_nt: TGTGCCAGCAGCTTAGTCCCCGAAGGAACCGACACAGATACGCAGTATTTT

j_call: TRBJ2-2
clone_size: NA
d_call: NA
v_call: TRBV4-1
cdr3_aa: CASSQRWTVGTGELFF
cdr3_nt: TGCGCCAGCAGCCAACGTTGGACAGTTGGAACCGGGGAGCTGTTTTTT

j_call: TRBJ2-1
clone_size: NA
d_call: TRBD2
v_call: TRBV11-2
cdr3_aa: CASSPLAGGYNEQFF
cdr3_nt: TGTGCCAGCAGCCCACTAGCGGGAGGATACAATGAGCAGTTCTTC

j_call: TRBJ2-2
clone_size: once
d_call: TRBD1
v_call: TRBV19
cdr3_aa: CASSIGDSSGELFF
cdr3_nt: TGTGCCAGTAGTATTGGGGACAGCTCCGGGGAGCTGTTTTTT

j_call: TRBJ2-7
clone_size: NA
d_call: TRBD1
v_call: TRBV4-3
cdr3_aa: CASSPGQGSEQYF
cdr3_nt: TGCGCCAGCAGCCCTGGACAGGGAAGCGAGCAGTACTTC

j_call: TRBJ2-2
clone_size: NA
d_call: TRBD2
v_call: TRBV15
cdr3_aa: CATSRGLAAGELFF
cdr3_nt: TGTGCCACCAGCAGGGGACTAGCCGCCGGGGAGCTGTTTTTT

j_call: TRBJ2-7
clone_size: NA
d_call: TRBD1
v_call: TRBV7-3
cdr3_aa: CASSLGGTGPYEQYF
cdr3_nt: TGTGCCAGCAGCTTAGGTGGGACAGGACCCTACGAGCAGTACTTC

j_call: TRBJ2-4
clone_size: NA
d_call: NA
v_call: TRBV19
cdr3_aa: CATNRGELGRNNIQYF
cdr3_nt: TGTGCCACTAATAGGGGGGAGTTGGGTAGAAACAACATTCAGTACTTC

j_call: TRBJ2-3
clone_size: NA
d_call: TRBD2
v_call: TRBV5-1
cdr3_aa: CASSLVGTSGPSGGDTQYF
cdr3_nt: TGCGCCAGCAGCTTGGTCGGGACTAGCGGGCCCTCCGGGGGAGATACGCAGTATTTT

j_call: TRBJ1-5
clone_size: NA
d_call: NA
v_call: TRBV19
cdr3_aa: CASSNPISFGMANNQPQHF
cdr3_nt: TGTGCCAGTAGTAACCCCATTTCCTTCGGGATGGCTAACAATCAGCCCCAGCATTTT

j_call: TRBJ1-5
clone_size: NA
d_call: NA
v_call: TRBV6-5
cdr3_aa: CASTRSLGGQPQHF
cdr3_nt: TGTGCCAGCACCAGGTCCCTGGGAGGTCAGCCCCAGCATTTT

j_call: TRBJ2-7
clone_size: once
d_call: TRBD1
v_call: TRBV11-2
cdr3_aa: CASSLDLPGTGGYEQYF
cdr3_nt: TGTGCCAGCAGCTTAGATCTCCCCGGGACAGGAGGCTACGAGCAGTACTTC

j_call: TRBJ1-5
clone_size: NA
d_call: NA
v_call: TRBV7-2
cdr3_aa: CASSLRDTLPLDQPQHF
cdr3_nt: TGTGCCAGCAGCTTGCGGGACACCTTACCCTTAGATCAGCCCCAGCATTTT

j_call: TRBJ1-2
clone_size: NA
d_call: TRBD1
v_call: TRBV4-1
cdr3_aa: CASSPPGQAYGYTF
cdr3_nt: TGCGCCAGCAGCCCCCCGGGACAGGCATATGGCTACACCTTC

j_call: TRBJ2-7
clone_size: NA
d_call: NA
v_call: TRBV5-1
cdr3_aa: CASSLFGGFEQYF
cdr3_nt: TGCGCCAGCAGCTTGTTCGGAGGGTTCGAGCAGTACTTC

j_call: TRBJ1-1
clone_size: NA
d_call: NA
v_call: TRBV5-4
cdr3_aa: CASSLTGGGTEAFF
cdr3_nt: TGTGCCAGCAGCTTAACGGGGGGGGGCACTGAAGCTTTCTTT

j_call: TRBJ1-1
clone_size: NA
d_call: NA
v_call: TRBV6-5
cdr3_aa: CASKFGGGTEAFF
cdr3_nt: TGTGCCAGCAAGTTCGGGGGGGGGACTGAAGCTTTCTTT

j_call: TRBJ2-2
clone_size: NA
d_call: NA
v_call: TRBV6-1
cdr3_aa: CASSELKIGTGELFF
cdr3_nt: TGTGCCAGCAGTGAATTAAAGATTGGCACCGGGGAGCTGTTTTTT

j_call: TRBJ2-7
clone_size: once
d_call: NA
v_call: TRBV5-5
cdr3_aa: CASSWGGSIIRYEQYF
cdr3_nt: TGTGCCAGCAGCTGGGGCGGATCAATCATAAGGTACGAGCAGTACTTC

j_call: TRBJ1-2
clone_size: NA
d_call: NA
v_call: TRBV28
cdr3_aa: CASSLSTGGYTF
cdr3_nt: TGTGCCAGCAGTTTGTCGACGGGGGGCTACACCTTC

j_call: TRBJ1-2
clone_size: NA
d_call: TRBD1
v_call: TRBV4-3
cdr3_aa: CASSQGTGGAEGYTF
cdr3_nt: TGCGCCAGCAGCCAGGGCACAGGGGGCGCTGAGGGCTACACCTTC

j_call: TRBJ1-5
clone_size: NA
d_call: TRBD1
v_call: TRBV10-3
cdr3_aa: CAISESKGTGGNQPQHF
cdr3_nt: TGTGCCATCAGTGAGTCGAAAGGGACAGGGGGCAATCAGCCCCAGCATTTT

j_call: TRBJ2-7
clone_size: NA
d_call: TRBD2
v_call: TRBV27
cdr3_aa: CASSFGPGLAGREQYF
cdr3_nt: TGTGCCAGCAGTTTCGGCCCCGGACTAGCGGGACGGGAGCAGTACTTC

j_call: TRBJ2-7
clone_size: NA
d_call: TRBD1
v_call: TRBV5-6
cdr3_aa: CASSLGRTGLIGEEQYF
cdr3_nt: TGTGCCAGCAGCTTGGGAAGGACAGGTCTTATCGGGGAGGAGCAGTACTTC

j_call: TRBJ2-6
clone_size: NA
d_call: TRBD1
v_call: TRBV11-3
cdr3_aa: CASSSTDRGGISGANVLTF
cdr3_nt: TGTGCCAGCAGCTCCACCGACAGGGGGGGAATCTCTGGGGCCAACGTCCTGACTTTC

j_call: TRBJ2-3
clone_size: NA
d_call: NA
v_call: TRBV19
cdr3_aa: CASSMSPVLAQIAQYF
cdr3_nt: TGTGCCAGCAGCATGTCCCCTGTCCTAGCGCAGATAGCGCAGTATTTT

j_call: TRBJ2-7
clone_size: NA
d_call: NA
v_call: TRBV5-1
cdr3_aa: CASSLGAPYEQYF
cdr3_nt: TGCGCCAGCAGCTTGGGTGCCCCCTACGAGCAGTACTTC

j_call: TRBJ2-3
clone_size: NA
d_call: TRBD2
v_call: TRBV5-1
cdr3_aa: CASSSRIIAGGTDTQYF
cdr3_nt: TGCGCCAGCAGCTCAAGAATAATAGCGGGAGGCACAGATACGCAGTATTTT

j_call: TRBJ1-4
clone_size: NA
d_call: NA
v_call: TRBV4-3
cdr3_aa: CASSQEWDVVSNEKLFF
cdr3_nt: TGCGCCAGCAGCCAAGAATGGGACGTAGTTTCAAATGAAAAACTGTTTTTT

j_call: TRBJ2-7
clone_size: few
d_call: NA
v_call: TRBV27
cdr3_aa: CASSLSSGTLNYEQYF
cdr3_nt: TGTGCCAGCAGTTTATCATCCGGGACACTAAACTACGAGCAGTACTTC

j_call: TRBJ2-7
clone_size: NA
d_call: NA
v_call: TRBV12-5
cdr3_aa: CASGLCSDYYEQYF
cdr3_nt: TGTGCTAGTGGTTTATGTTCCGACTATTACGAGCAGTACTTC

j_call: TRBJ1-5
clone_size: NA
d_call: NA
v_call: TRBV27
cdr3_aa: CASSSQGSDQPQHF
cdr3_nt: TGTGCCAGCAGTTCCCAGGGATCAGATCAGCCCCAGCATTTT

j_call: TRBJ2-5
clone_size: NA
d_call: NA
v_call: TRBV9
cdr3_aa: CASSVAGQYQETQYF
cdr3_nt: TGTGCCAGCAGCGTAGCGGGGCAGTACCAAGAGACCCAGTACTTC

j_call: TRBJ2-5
clone_size: NA
d_call: NA
v_call: TRBV9
cdr3_aa: CASSASRTEETQYF
cdr3_nt: TGTGCCAGCAGCGCCTCCCGGACAGAAGAGACCCAGTACTTC

j_call: TRBJ2-7
clone_size: NA
d_call: NA
v_call: TRBV7-9
cdr3_aa: CATPGLYPNEQYF
cdr3_nt: TGTGCCACCCCGGGACTCTACCCTAACGAGCAGTACTTC

j_call: TRBJ2-7
clone_size: NA
d_call: NA
v_call: TRBV7-9
cdr3_aa: CASRGGLSSYEQYF
cdr3_nt: TGTGCCAGCAGGGGGGGACTGTCCTCCTACGAGCAGTACTTC

j_call: TRBJ2-1
clone_size: NA
d_call: NA
v_call: TRBV7-9
cdr3_aa: CASSLGRNEQFF
cdr3_nt: TGTGCCAGCAGCCTGGGCCGCAATGAGCAGTTCTTC